These 22 T cell receptor beta chains share one sample of origin, sequenced in a study of blood T cell repertoires in COVID-19. Sequenced by immunoSEQ multiplex PCR; TCRdb stores in-frame clones only, minus some. The sample consists of around 37,000 clones, 87% of them appearing once. The sequencing sample was made of peripheral blood. The receptors here all came from a man over 45 with active or convalescent COVID-19.

The gene calls are TRBV30 and TRBJ2-7; tentatively, D is TRBD2 (6 bases). Looked up from germline, CDR1 is GTSNPN and CDR2 is SVGIG (reference sequence). The CDR3 loop spans 13 amino acids. V lost 1 base and J 3 bases, leaving 10 bases between the germline ends. Here the CDR3 reads CAWSGRGGYEQYF. The CDR3, as DNA: TGTGCCTGGAGTGGGAGGGGAGGCTACGAGCAGTACTTC.

J is TRBJ2-2 and V is TRBV30; D may be TRBD1 (5 bases). CDR3 size: 14 residues. CDR1 and CDR2 (germline): GTSNPN, SVGIG (reference sequence). Trimming left V 0 bases short and J 4 bases short, with 9 bases between. CDR3 amino acids: CAWSVLRGTGELFF. CDR3 in DNA: TGTGCCTGGAGTGTTCTAAGGGGCACCGGGGAGCTGTTTTTT.

This clone was counted once. The chain recombines TRBV7-2 with TRBJ2-3, with D possibly being TRBD1 (6 bases). The CDR3 runs 14 residues. Trimming took off 8 bases at V and 7 bases at J, with 19 bases between the two ends. Germline V gives CDR1 SGHTA, CDR2 FQGNSA. DNA for the CDR3: TGTGCCAGCGGTGGGACAATCGGCGGAAATACGCAGTATTTT. It specifies CASGGTIGGNTQYF.

V usage is TRBV5-6 and J usage is TRBJ2-7, with TRBD1 as a possible D gene (5 bases). Trimming left V 1 base short and J 4 bases short, with 6 bases between. The CDR3 length is 12 residues. Germline V gene data show CDR1 as SGHDT and CDR2 as YYEEEE. The CDR3 DNA follows: TGTGCCAGCAGCTTGTCAGGGTACGAGCAGTACTTC. Protein product: CASSLSGYEQYF.

In its sample, this clone was seen a few times. The chain joins TRBV4-2 to TRBJ2-7, with 7 bases that match TRBD1. Germline CDR1 LGHNA, CDR2 YNFKEQ. This CDR3 contains 14 residues. V was clipped by 2 bases and J by 4 bases; unmatched bases: 5. The CDR3 region is CASSQPGQSYEQYF. For the CDR3, the DNA is TGTGCCAGCAGCCAACCGGGACAGTCTTACGAGCAGTACTTC.

The chain joins TRBV5-1 to TRBJ2-5, with 9 nucleotides matching TRBD2. CDR1 is SGHRS and CDR2 is YFSETQ in the germline V gene. This CDR3 has 16 amino acids. The junction had 11 bases not matched to a gene; V was cut back by 4 bases and J by 4 bases. The CDR3: CASSPEGREGRETQYF. The CDR3, as DNA: TGCGCCAGCAGCCCGGAGGGGCGGGAGGGCCGAGAGACCCAGTACTTC.

The genes are TRBV30 and TRBJ2-3; D call uncertain. Trimming shortened V by 2 bases and J by 4 bases, and 7 bases separated the two germline ends. The germline gives CDR1 GTSNPN, CDR2 SVGIG (reference sequence). This CDR3 is 12 amino acids long. The CDR3 loop is CAWSPIADTQYF. CDR3 coding DNA: TGTGCCTGGAGTCCTATAGCAGATACGCAGTATTTT.

The chain links TRBV30 to TRBJ2-6; TRBD2 matches at 11 bases. The CDR3 spans 18 residues. In germline, CDR1 is GTSNPN, CDR2 SVGIG (reference sequence). Trimming at V came to 3 bases and at J to 4 bases, leaving 11 bases not matched to a gene. The CDR3 DNA sequence: TGTGCCTGGAGCCCCCCACTAGCGGGAGTGTTGGGGGCCAACGTCCTGACTTTC. As protein: CAWSPPLAGVLGANVLTF.

V and J are TRBV7-2 and TRBJ1-6; maybe TRBD1 (5 bases). The CDR3 totals 18 residues. Germline-derived CDR1 and CDR2 are SGHTA and FQGNSA. Between the trimmed V and J ends, which lost 1 base and 7 bases, there was a span of 20 bases. CDR3 in DNA: TGTGCCAGCAGCTTAGATAGGGGACTCTTAACGAGCAATTCACCCCTCCACTTT. The encoded protein is CASSLDRGLLTSNSPLHF. The full variable domain, completed using reference TRBV7-2 and TRBJ1-6, is GAGVSQSPSNKVTEKGKDVELRCDPISGHTALYWYRQSLGQGLEFLIYFQGNSAPDKSGLPSDRFSAERTGGSVSTLTIQRTQQEDSAVYLCASSLDRGLLTSNSPLHFGNGTRLTVT.

The chain uses TRBV18 and TRBJ1-2; D is perhaps TRBD1 (5 bases). CDR3 length equals 13 residues. Per germline, CDR1 KGHSH and CDR2 LQKENI. Trimming shortened V by 2 bases and J by 4 bases, and 8 bases separated the two germline ends. CDR3 protein: CASSPFDSYGYTF. CDR3 bases: TGTGCCAGCTCACCATTCGACAGCTATGGCTACACCTTC.

The rearrangement links TRBV11-2 to TRBJ2-3; 12 bases fit TRBD2. V shed 5 bases, J shed 5 bases, and the junction held 8 bases outside the gene matches. The germline V gene has CDR1 SGHAT and CDR2 FQNNGV. CDR3 length: 16 amino acids. In DNA form, the CDR3 reads TGTGCCAGCAGCCAGCTAGCGGGAGGGTCTCAAGATACGCAGTATTTT. It translates to CASSQLAGGSQDTQYF.

This clone was recorded only once. The CDR3, as DNA: TGCAGCGTTGCACGTAACTTCCAAGAGACCCAGTACTTC. This sequence encodes CSVARNFQETQYF. The rearrangement uses TRBV29-1 and TRBJ2-5; D is unresolved. Trimming stripped 4 bases from V and 1 base from J, with 10 bases between. This CDR3 region has 13 residues. The germline gives CDR1 SQVTM, CDR2 ANQGSEA.

Only a few counts were recorded for this clone. The J gene is TRBJ1-2, the V gene TRBV12-5; D perhaps matches TRBD1 (5 bases). The CDR3 covers 13 residues. V lost 8 bases, J lost 0 bases, and 10 bases lay in between. Germline V gives CDR1 LGHNT, CDR2 FRNRAP. The CDR3 loop reads CASSMGPNYGYTF. The DNA of the CDR3 is TGTGCTAGTTCAATGGGGCCTAACTATGGCTACACCTTC.

The count of this clone is one. The J gene is TRBJ2-3, the V gene TRBV11-2; no clear D gene. Germline loops: CDR1 SGHAT, CDR2 FQNNGV. The germline V and J ends were trimmed by 5 bases and 1 base, with 7 bases remaining between them. CDR3 length equals 13 residues. The CDR3 spells CASSRGRTDTQYF. The CDR3 coding sequence is TGTGCCAGCAGCCGAGGTCGCACAGATACGCAGTATTTT.

V is TRBV7-9 and J is TRBJ1-4; no clear D. Germline CDR1 and CDR2: SEHNR and FQNEAQ (reference sequence). V was shortened by 2 bases and J by 6 bases, with 13 bases between the two germline ends. This CDR3 spans 15 amino acids. In nucleotides, the CDR3 is TGTGCCAGCAGCTTAATGGGGAGTGGGTATGAAAAACTGTTTTTT. Its protein is CASSLMGSGYEKLFF. The variable domain in full, completed from reference TRBV7-9 and TRBJ1-4, reads DTGVSQNPRHKITKRGQNVTFRCDPISEHNRLYWYRQTLGQGPEFLTYFQNEAQLEKSRLLSDRFSAERPKGSFSTLEIQRTEQGDSAMYLCASSLMGSGYEKLFFGSGTQLSVL.

J is TRBJ1-5 and V is TRBV6-2 or TRBV6-3, with TRBD1 identical over 11 bases. V trimming: 0 bases; J trimming: 7 bases; junction bases outside the gene matches: 8. Germline CDR1 reads MNHEY; CDR2 reads SVGEGT. The CDR3 is 17 amino acids. The CDR3: CASSYSGRGQGGQPQHF. CDR3 coding DNA: TGTGCCAGCAGTTACTCCGGTAGGGGACAGGGGGGGCAGCCCCAGCATTTT.

This clone appeared a few times. The chain combines TRBV4-1 with TRBJ2-7, with 9 bases matching TRBD1. The J segment lost 0 bases and the V segment lost 4 bases, leaving 10 bases of the junction unmatched. This CDR3 comprises 17 residues. Looked up from germline, CDR1 is MGHRA and CDR2 is YSYEKL. Here the CDR3 DNA reads TGCGCCAGCAGCCGAGGGACAGGGCTTAGGAGCTCCTACGAGCAGTACTTC. This codes for CASSRGTGLRSSYEQYF.

V and J are TRBV4-2 and TRBJ2-1; weak D call: TRBD2 (6 bases). V was trimmed by 0 bases and J by 4 bases, leaving 19 bases between them. The CDR3 has 18 amino acids. Looked up from germline, CDR1 is LGHNA and CDR2 is YNFKEQ. In DNA form, the CDR3 reads TGTGCCAGCAGCCAAGAATTGAGCGGGTGGGGGATTTACAATGAGCAGTTCTTC. Translation: CASSQELSGWGIYNEQFF.

The rearrangement joins TRBV6-6 to TRBJ2-3; no clear D. Per the germline V gene, CDR1 is MNHNY and CDR2 is SVGAGI (reference sequence). The CDR3 is 12 amino acids. The ends were cut back, 5 bases at V and 6 bases at J, with 9 bases in the middle. The CDR3 is CASSTRLDTQYF. CDR3 DNA sequence: TGTGCCAGCAGTACCAGACTGGATACGCAGTATTTT.

The chain uses TRBV7-2 and TRBJ2-3; D is unresolved. Germline V gene lookup returns CDR1 SGHTA and CDR2 FQGNSA. V was clipped by 3 bases and J by 3 bases, with 10 bases between them. The CDR3 runs to 14 residues. The CDR3: CASSFDLRTDTQYF. Written as DNA, the CDR3 is TGTGCCAGCAGCTTCGACTTGAGAACAGATACGCAGTATTTT. The full variable domain, its missing parts supplied by reference TRBV7-2 and TRBJ2-3, is GAGVSQSPSNKVTEKGKDVELRCDPISGHTALYWYRQSLGQGLEFLIYFQGNSAPDKSGLPSDRFSAERTGGSVSTLTIQRTQQEDSAVYLCASSFDLRTDTQYFGPGTRLTVL.

The chain links TRBV4-3 to TRBJ2-1; 11 nucleotides match TRBD2. Germline-derived CDR1 and CDR2 are LGHNA and YSLEER. This CDR3 contains 14 residues. V was pared by 2 bases and J by 10 bases, with 4 bases of the junction left unmatched. CDR3 loop: CASSQRLAGWEQFF. The CDR3 DNA reads as TGCGCCAGCAGCCAACGACTAGCGGGATGGGAGCAGTTCTTC.

For the CDR3, the DNA is TGTGCCAGCAGTTTACTATCGGGACAGGGGGCCTACGAGCAGTACTTC. Translating it yields CASSLLSGQGAYEQYF. V and J are TRBV28 and TRBJ2-7; TRBD1 matches 11 bases. CDR3 length: 16 residues. CDR1 and CDR2 from the germline V gene are MDHEN and SYDVKM. Trimming at V came to 2 bases and at J to 2 bases, leaving 5 bases not matched to a gene.